Each of the 8 T cell receptor beta chains below was sequenced from the same sample in a study of blood T cells in healthy people across ages. It was with a sample-barcoded 5' primer and a J-beta primer mix that a second PCR of roughly 7 to 11 cycles was run. TCRdb ran MiXCR on the 5' RACE reads and lists one entry per CDR3 protein. The data contain about 930,000 distinct CDR3 sequences, approximately 32% of them singletons. A further study also used this sample, focusing on T cells of mothers and their children.

Material for sequencing was blood. The receptors were gathered from a woman aged 40 to 50 in good health.

Many counts were recorded for this clonotype. The chain uses TRBV6-5 and TRBJ2-1, with D maybe TRBD2 (6 bases). V gave up 7 bases and J gave up 0 bases, with 13 bases separating them. This CDR3 comprises 15 residues. The germline V gene has CDR1 MNHEY and CDR2 SVGAGI. CDR3 DNA: TGTGCCAGCAAAGGCGGGGTGAGCTCCTACAATGAGCAGTTCTTC. It encodes CASKGGVSSYNEQFF.

This clonotype was seen repeatedly, ten times or more. The V call is TRBV20-1, the J call TRBJ2-7, with D perhaps matching TRBD2 (6 bases). The V end lost 3 bases, the J end lost 7 bases, and 10 bases lay between the germline ends. The CDR3 has 11 residues. Germline-derived CDR1 and CDR2 are DFQATT and SNEGSKA (reference sequence). CDR3 nucleotides: TGCAGTGCTAGGGGGGGTGATGAGCAGTACTTC. It yields the protein CSARGGDEQYF.

This clonotype was recorded at least ten times. In DNA form, the CDR3 reads TGTGCCACCAGTGGGGCCAGCATCTCTGGGGCCAACGTCCTGACTTTC. Protein sequence: CATSGASISGANVLTF. The chain couples TRBV24-1 to TRBJ2-6; D gene uncertain. Trimming shortened V by 5 bases and J by 0 bases, and 10 bases separated the two germline ends. The CDR3 is made up of 16 amino acids. Germline V gene data show CDR1 as KGHDR and CDR2 as SFDVKD.

Concerning this clonotype: A single base separates this from a much larger clone, so it may be a read error. The chain combines TRBV12-3 or TRBV12-4 with TRBJ2-4; maybe TRBD2 (6 bases). Judging by the DNA end, TRBJ2-7 fits better; the J call may be wrong. CDR3 length equals 12 residues. CDR3 loop: CVSSLGGAEQYF. In DNA form, the CDR3 reads TGTGTCAGCAGTTTGGGCGGGGCCGAGCAGTACTTC.

This clonotype has more than one count but fewer than ten. One end of the junction is discordant with germline, which a read error may explain. The genes are TRBV6-6 and TRBJ2-2; no clear D gene. This CDR3 spans 13 amino acids. CDR1 is MNHNY, CDR2 SVGAGI, per germline (reference sequence). CDR3: CASSPRLTWELFF. CDR3 nucleotide sequence: TGTGCCAGCAGCCCCCGCCTCACCTGGGAGCTGTTTTTT.

The genes are TRBV7-2 and TRBJ1-2, with 7 bases matching TRBD1. The CDR3 runs to 15 residues. V shed 5 bases, J shed 5 bases, and the junction held 11 bases outside the gene matches. The germline V gene has CDR1 SGHTA and CDR2 FQGNSA. CDR3 residues: CASSPQGPGGYGYTF. As DNA, the CDR3 is TGTGCCAGCAGCCCACAGGGGCCGGGGGGATATGGCTACACCTTC.

J is TRBJ1-4 and V is TRBV7-2; D gene unclear. Per the germline V gene, CDR1 is SGHTA and CDR2 is FQGNSA. Trimming left V 2 bases short and J 8 bases short, with 9 bases between. The CDR3 is 13 amino acids. The CDR3 sequence: CASSLSPREKLFF. Here the CDR3 DNA reads TGTGCCAGCAGCTTAAGCCCTCGGGAAAAACTGTTTTTT.

This clonotype was detected ten times or more. The chain employs TRBV4-1 and TRBJ1-6, with 9 positions matching TRBD1. Germline CDR1 MGHRA, CDR2 YSYEKL. This CDR3 region has 22 residues. The ends lost 8 bases at V and 0 bases at J; junction bases unmatched: 23. This CDR3 is CASGEIPGQGRAWDSYNSPLHF. CDR3 bases: TGCGCCAGCGGCGAGATTCCGGGACAGGGAAGGGCTTGGGACTCCTATAATTCACCCCTCCACTTT.